A selection of T cell receptor beta chains follows, all from one sample in a study of OX40 agonist ivuxolimab in advanced cancers. Profiling relied on immunoSEQ multiplex PCR, and the TCRdb table lists in-frame clones only, not all of them. The data hold tens of thousands of clones, with 70% to 85% observed a single time. The starting material was CD4+ or CD8+ T cells sorted from blood, obtained in a trial of the OX40 agonist ivuxolimab. Source of these receptors: an adult with an advanced solid tumor such as melanoma, head and neck, liver or kidney cancer. Both conserved end residues are part of each CDR3. The D gene is left open where the match is weak. Clone size is not always given. Where it is, it says once, few, many or a class for expanded clones.

cdr3_length d_call clone_size j_call v_call cdr3_nt cdr3_aa
16 - - TRBJ1-1 TRBV7-2 TGTGCCAGCAGCTTAAGCGGAGGAAGGACAGCGATTGAAGCTTTCTTT CASSLSGGRTAIEAFF
18 - - TRBJ2-1 TRBV7-3 TGTGCCAGCAGCAGCCAACCTGCGGGGGCCGGGATTTACAATGAGCAGTTCTTC CASSSQPAGAGIYNEQFF
16 - - TRBJ2-6 TRBV14 TGTGCCAGCAGCCCCGGGGGCTCGGCTGGGGCCAACGTCCTGACTTTC CASSPGGSAGANVLTF
15 - - TRBJ2-2 TRBV30 TGTGCCTGGAGTGTAGGCCGCCCGAACACCGGGGAGCTGTTTTTT CAWSVGRPNTGELFF
13 - - TRBJ2-3 TRBV7-2 TGTGCCAGCAGCTTTTCTTTCACAGATACGCAGTATTTT CASSFSFTDTQYF
14 - - TRBJ2-5 TRBV2 TGTGCCAGCAGGGGCCGGGAAGGGGGAGAGACCCAGTACTTC CASRGREGGETQYF
14 TRBD1 - TRBJ1-1 TRBV6-1 TGTGCCAGCAGTGAGGGACCGGGACAGGGGACGGCTTTCTTT CASSEGPGQGTAFF
16 TRBD1 - TRBJ1-5 TRBV19 TGTGCCAGTAGATGGGGACAGGGAGGTGGCAATCAGCCCCAGCATTTT CASRWGQGGGNQPQHF
11 - once TRBJ2-7 TRBV30 TGTGCCTGGAGCTCTTCCTACGAGCAGTACTTC CAWSSSYEQYF
18 TRBD2 - TRBJ2-5 TRBV7-8 TGTGCCAGCAGCTTAGAATTAAGCGGGGGAGGGTACCAAGAGACCCAGTACTTC CASSLELSGGGYQETQYF
15 - - TRBJ2-7 TRBV6-1 TGTGCCAGCAGTGAATTGTCTAGCGCGGTCCACGAGCAGTACTTC CASSELSSAVHEQYF
14 - - TRBJ1-1 TRBV11-2 TGTGCCAGCAGCTATGGGGGGACTGAGGCTGAAGCTTTCTTT CASSYGGTEAEAFF
12 - few TRBJ2-7 TRBV11-2 TGTGCCAGCAGCCCAGGAGGGGATCGGCAGTACTTC CASSPGGDRQYF
15 - - TRBJ2-5 TRBV4-1 TGCGCCAGCAGCCACTCCCCCGGGCTCCAAGAGACCCAGTACTTC CASSHSPGLQETQYF
14 TRBD1 - TRBJ2-2 TRBV2 TGTGCCAGCACCGGGACAGGGATCACCGGGGAGCTGTTTTTT CASTGTGITGELFF
13 - - TRBJ1-5 TRBV7-2 TGTGCCAGCAGCCAGTCGGCAGGTCAGCCCCAGCATTTT CASSQSAGQPQHF
15 - - TRBJ2-3 TRBV5-1 TGCGCCAGCAGCTTAAGGACAGATAGCACAGATACGCAGTATTTT CASSLRTDSTDTQYF
13 - - TRBJ1-2 TRBV4-1 TGCGCCAGCAGCCAAGGGGGGGGTTATGGCTACACCTTC CASSQGGGYGYTF
15 - - TRBJ2-3 TRBV2 TGTGCCAGCAGCGAGAATCAGCCCCCCACAGATACGCAGTATTTT CASSENQPPTDTQYF
12 - medium-sized TRBJ1-2 TRBV29-1 TGCAGCGTCCAGGGCTTGAGAGATGGCTACACCTTC CSVQGLRDGYTF
12 - - TRBJ1-2 TRBV14 TGTGCCAGCAGCCCGAAGGACTATGGCTACACCTTC CASSPKDYGYTF
15 - - TRBJ2-1 TRBV6-6 TGTGCCAGCAGATATCTGGGGGTTGGATTTAATGAGCAGTTCTTC CASRYLGVGFNEQFF
13 TRBD1 - TRBJ1-5 TRBV30 TGTGCCTGGAGCCAGGACAGGGTTCAGCCCCAGCATTTT CAWSQDRVQPQHF
13 - - TRBJ1-2 TRBV5-4 TGTGCCAGCAGCTCGTGGCAGTCCTATGGCTACACCTTC CASSSWQSYGYTF
15 - - TRBJ1-1 TRBV5-4 TGTGCCAGCAGCCCGGGTGGGGGTGTGAACACTGAAGCTTTCTTT CASSPGGGVNTEAFF
15 - medium-sized TRBJ1-4 TRBV2 TGTGCCAGCAGTGAGGTCCCGCCGGGGAATGAAAAACTGTTTTTT CASSEVPPGNEKLFF
16 - - TRBJ1-3 TRBV4-2 TGTGCCAGCAGCCAAGAGACGGAACCCTCTGGAAACACCATATATTTT CASSQETEPSGNTIYF
13 - - TRBJ2-3 TRBV5-1 TGCGCCAGCAGCCCTGGGAGTACAGATACGCAGTATTTT CASSPGSTDTQYF
13 - - TRBJ2-3 TRBV5-1 TGCGCCAGCAGCTTGCGCAGAGGAGATACGCAGTATTTT CASSLRRGDTQYF
14 - once TRBJ2-7 TRBV4-1 TGCGCCAGCAGCCGCGGGTCTTTCTCCTACGAGCAGTACTTC CASSRGSFSYEQYF
13 - once TRBJ2-2 TRBV7-8 TGTGCCAGCAGCCGGGCGAACACCGGGGAGCTGTTTTTT CASSRANTGELFF
19 - - TRBJ2-1 TRBV11-1 TGTGCCAGCAGCCCCCTGGGACAGGGCGCTCTAGCGGGGAACAATGAGCAGTTCTTC CASSPLGQGALAGNNEQFF
16 - - TRBJ2-1 TRBV5-1 TGCGCCAGCAGCGAGCTGGCGGGGGCTATCTACAATGAGCAGTTCTTC CASSELAGAIYNEQFF
15 - few TRBJ1-6 TRBV5-1 TGCGCCAGCAGCCTTGGAGGGGGAGATAATTCACCCCTCCACTTT CASSLGGGDNSPLHF
15 - - TRBJ2-3 TRBV28 TGTGCCAGCAGCCAAGGTTCGCTACTCACAGATACGCAGTATTTT CASSQGSLLTDTQYF
14 - - TRBJ1-3 TRBV2 TGTGCCAGCAGCCCCAGGGTCTCTGGAAACACCATATATTTT CASSPRVSGNTIYF
17 TRBD1 - TRBJ2-2 TRBV7-9 TGTGCCAGCAGCTTAGTAGGTGGGACAGCGAACACCGGGGAGCTGTTTTTT CASSLVGGTANTGELFF
15 - few TRBJ2-5 TRBV11-2 TGTGCCAGCAGCTTAGCACAGGGTAGTTGGGAGACCCAGTACTTC CASSLAQGSWETQYF
19 - - TRBJ2-5 TRBV21-1 TGTGCCAGCAGCAAGGGTTCAAGTATGAGACAGCCAAACGGGGAGACCCAGTACTTC CASSKGSSMRQPNGETQYF
14 - - TRBJ1-5 TRBV30 TGTGCCTGGAAGCGGGGGAATAGCAATCAGCCCCAGCATTTT CAWKRGNSNQPQHF
13 - - TRBJ2-4 TRBV4-3 TGCGCCAGCAGCCACGCCGCGGGGAACATTCAGTACTTC CASSHAAGNIQYF
14 - - TRBJ2-7 TRBV5-6 TGTGCCAGCAGCTTGGAACAGGGAAGAGACGAGCAGTACTTC CASSLEQGRDEQYF
15 TRBD2 few TRBJ2-3 TRBV2 TGTGCCAGCAGCAACGGGGCGGGGGGATCGGATACGCAGTATTTT CASSNGAGGSDTQYF
16 - once TRBJ1-2 TRBV9 TGTGCCAGCAGCGTATATGGAGCGAGGACAGTATATGGCTACACCTTC CASSVYGARTVYGYTF
12 - - TRBJ1-5 TRBV19 TGTGCCACTAGCACAGGGTATCAGCCCCAGCATTTT CATSTGYQPQHF
15 - - TRBJ2-1 TRBV13 TGTGCCAGCAGCGCCAAACAGGGTTCCTACAATGAGCAGTTCTTC CASSAKQGSYNEQFF
15 TRBD1 - TRBJ1-2 TRBV19 TGTGCCAGTAGTATGGTCCGGGGACAGGGGCGCGGCTACACCTTC CASSMVRGQGRGYTF
16 TRBD2 few TRBJ2-3 TRBV7-6 TGTGCCAGCAGCCCCGCGGGCCTAGCGGGGGGCGATACGCAGTATTTT CASSPAGLAGGDTQYF
15 - - TRBJ2-1 TRBV6-6 TGTGCCAGCAGTTACCCGCGGGGGCGACTAAATGAGCAGTTCTTC CASSYPRGRLNEQFF
15 - - TRBJ1-1 TRBV18 TGTGCCAGCTCACCAACGCGTACAGGCCACACTGAAGCTTTCTTT CASSPTRTGHTEAFF
15 TRBD2 - TRBJ2-7 TRBV4-3 TGCGCCAGCAGCCAGGCAATGACTAGCGGGGCGGAGCAGTACTTC CASSQAMTSGAEQYF
18 TRBD1 - TRBJ1-2 TRBV5-4 TGTGCCAGCAGCTCGGGGGCGGGCTCGCAGGGGGGTTTAGGTGGCTACACCTTC CASSSGAGSQGGLGGYTF
14 - - TRBJ2-5 TRBV27 TGTGCCAGCAGTCCCTCCCCGTACCAAGAGACCCAGTACTTC CASSPSPYQETQYF
11 - - TRBJ2-7 TRBV6-1 TGTGCCAGCAGTCTACAGGGTGGGCAGTACTTC CASSLQGGQYF
13 - - TRBJ2-5 TRBV7-3 TGTGCCAGCAGCCGGGCCCCCGGGGAGACCCAGTACTTC CASSRAPGETQYF
12 - - TRBJ2-2 TRBV19 TGTGCCAGTACGGTCCACACCGGGGAGCTGTTTTTT CASTVHTGELFF